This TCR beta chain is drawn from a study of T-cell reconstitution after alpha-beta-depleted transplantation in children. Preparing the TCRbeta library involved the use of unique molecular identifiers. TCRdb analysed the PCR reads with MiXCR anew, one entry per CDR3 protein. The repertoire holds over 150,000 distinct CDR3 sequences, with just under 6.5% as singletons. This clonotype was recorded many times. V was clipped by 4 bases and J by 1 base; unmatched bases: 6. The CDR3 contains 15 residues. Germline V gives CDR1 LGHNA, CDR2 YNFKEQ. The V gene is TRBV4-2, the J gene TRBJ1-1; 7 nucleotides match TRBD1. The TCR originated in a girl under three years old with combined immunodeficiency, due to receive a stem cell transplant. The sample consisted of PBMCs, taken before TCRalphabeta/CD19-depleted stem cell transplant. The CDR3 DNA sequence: TGTGCCAGCAGCCGGATCGACAGGGCGAACACTGAAGCTTTCTTT. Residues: CASSRIDRANTEAFF.